A selection of T cell receptor beta chains follows, all from one sample in a study of cytomegalovirus exposure and HLA in healthy donors. Sequencing used immunoSEQ multiplex PCR; TCRdb keeps in-frame clones, though not all of them. The sample table sets out around 100,000 clones. Sequencing input: PBMCs. The receptor set was obtained from a man in his forties or fifties in good health and CMV-seronegative. Both conserved end residues are part of each CDR3. The D gene is left open where the match is weak.

J gene	D gene	V gene	CDR3 protein	CDR3 DNA
TRBJ1-3	-	TRBV7-9	CASSHSGNTIYF	TGTGCCAGCAGCCACTCTGGAAACACCATATATTTT
TRBJ1-2	-	TRBV27	CASSLGGVYEYTF	TGTGCCAGCAGTTTGGGGGGGGTTTACGAGTACACCTTC
TRBJ2-1	-	TRBV27	CASRTVPSYNEQFF	TGTGCCAGTCGAACAGTACCTTCTTACAATGAGCAGTTCTTC
TRBJ1-5	TRBD1	TRBV5-5	CASSFRTGDQPQHF	TGTGCCAGCAGCTTTCGGACAGGAGATCAGCCCCAGCATTTT
TRBJ1-2	TRBD1	TRBV4-3	CASSQDRGTGVYGGYGYTF	TGCGCCAGCAGCCAAGATAGGGGGACAGGAGTCTATGGAGGCTATGGCTACACCTTC
TRBJ2-3	-	TRBV4-1	CASSQDLARRNTDTQYF	TGCGCCAGCAGCCAAGATCTTGCTAGGAGAAACACAGATACGCAGTATTTT
TRBJ1-2	TRBD1	TRBV18	CASSGTGKGYYGYTF	TGTGCCAGCTCAGGGACAGGGAAAGGGTACTATGGCTACACCTTC
TRBJ2-3	TRBD2	TRBV5-1	CASSLRTSGRALDTQYF	TGCGCCAGCAGCCTACGGACTAGCGGGAGGGCCTTAGATACGCAGTATTTT
TRBJ2-7	-	TRBV28	CASSPAYEQYF	TGTGCCAGCAGTCCCGCCTACGAGCAGTACTTC
TRBJ1-2	-	TRBV28	CASSPPTNYGYTF	TGTGCCAGCAGCCCGCCTACTAACTATGGCTACACCTTC
TRBJ1-4	-	TRBV5-1	CASTKGAGEEKLFF	TGCGCCAGCACCAAAGGGGCAGGGGAGGAAAAACTGTTTTTT
TRBJ2-2	TRBD2	TRBV2	CASSEGLAGGATGELFF	TGTGCCAGCAGTGAGGGACTAGCGGGCGGGGCAACCGGGGAGCTGTTTTTT
TRBJ1-5	TRBD1	TRBV4-1	CASSQGTGENQPQHF	TGCGCCAGCAGCCAGGGGACAGGGGAGAATCAGCCCCAGCATTTT
TRBJ2-5	TRBD2	TRBV7-2	CASSLGLAGFVQETQYF	TGTGCCAGCAGCTTGGGTCTAGCGGGATTTGTACAAGAGACCCAGTACTTC
TRBJ2-5	-	TRBV5-1	CASSFGGQETQYF	TGCGCCAGCAGCTTCGGCGGCCAAGAGACCCAGTACTTC
TRBJ2-1	TRBD1	TRBV7-2	CASSTRDRMYNEQFF	TGTGCCAGCAGCACCCGGGACAGGATGTACAATGAGCAGTTCTTC
TRBJ1-3	TRBD1	TRBV6-1	CASSEGGGWSVGNTIYF	TGTGCCAGCAGTGAAGGAGGGGGCTGGTCTGTTGGAAACACCATATATTTT
TRBJ1-2	-	TRBV25-1	CASSESGRYGYTF	TGTGCCAGCAGTGAATCAGGGAGGTATGGCTACACCTTC
TRBJ2-7	TRBD2	TRBV4-1	CASSQGVAGLSYEQYF	TGCGCCAGCAGCCAAGGCGTAGCGGGGCTAAGCTACGAGCAGTACTTC
TRBJ2-5	-	TRBV18	CASSQTEQETQYF	TGTGCCAGCTCACAAACAGAGCAAGAGACCCAGTACTTC
TRBJ2-1	TRBD1	TRBV9	CASSTGQGNNEQFF	TGTGCCAGCAGCACGGGACAGGGAAACAATGAGCAGTTCTTC
TRBJ1-3	-	TRBV5-1	CASSLGQTFSGNTIYF	TGCGCCAGCAGCTTAGGACAGACCTTCTCTGGAAACACCATATATTTT
TRBJ2-7	TRBD2	TRBV7-2	CASSTSRGGYEQYF	TGTGCCAGCAGCACCTCGCGGGGGGGCTACGAGCAGTACTTC
TRBJ2-1	-	TRBV6-5	CASSRVATSYNEQFF	TGTGCCAGCAGTCGGGTAGCGACCTCCTACAATGAGCAGTTCTTC
TRBJ1-1	TRBD1	TRBV11-2	CASSTGQGEAFF	TGTGCCAGCAGCACCGGACAGGGTGAAGCTTTCTTT
TRBJ1-6	TRBD1	TRBV2	CASDPQGGPESPLHF	TGTGCCAGCGATCCCCAGGGGGGTCCGGAATCACCCCTCCACTTT
TRBJ2-3	TRBD1	TRBV5-1	CASSPGTGAHDTQYF	TGCGCCAGCAGCCCCGGGACAGGGGCCCACGATACGCAGTATTTT
TRBJ2-1	TRBD2	TRBV7-2	CASSTVASGRANEQFF	TGTGCCAGCAGCACAGTGGCTAGCGGGAGGGCCAATGAGCAGTTCTTC
TRBJ2-7	TRBD1	TRBV6-5	CASSRQGLRRGQYF	TGTGCCAGCAGCAGACAGGGGCTCAGGCGGGGGCAGTACTTC
TRBJ1-2	TRBD1	TRBV6-6	CASSYSTGTDYGYTF	TGTGCCAGCAGTTACTCGACCGGGACAGACTATGGCTACACCTTC
TRBJ2-1	TRBD2	TRBV6-5	CASSYRRGASYNEQFF	TGTGCCAGCAGTTACCGGCGGGGGGCTTCCTACAATGAGCAGTTCTTC
TRBJ2-1	TRBD1	TRBV7-2	CASNNKGTVDNEQFF	TGTGCCAGCAACAACAAGGGGACAGTAGACAATGAGCAGTTCTTC
TRBJ1-2	-	TRBV4-1	CASSHTGQGPTYGYTF	TGCGCCAGCAGCCACACGGGGCAGGGGCCTACCTATGGCTACACCTTC
TRBJ1-1	-	TRBV5-8	CASSPTQGLSGTEAFF	TGTGCCAGCAGTCCAACCCAGGGACTTTCGGGCACTGAAGCTTTCTTT
TRBJ1-5	-	TRBV15	CATSRGQGGQSNQPQHF	TGTGCCACCAGCAGAGGTCAGGGAGGGCAGAGCAATCAGCCCCAGCATTTT
TRBJ2-7	TRBD2	TRBV15	CATSPSGLAGGPGNEQYF	TGTGCCACCAGCCCAAGCGGCCTAGCGGGGGGGCCTGGGAACGAGCAGTACTTC
TRBJ1-2	-	TRBV5-4	CASSPFGEPYGYTF	TGTGCCAGCAGCCCTTTCGGGGAACCCTATGGCTACACCTTC
TRBJ1-4	TRBD1	TRBV18	CASSPGDSDEKLFF	TGTGCCAGCTCACCTGGGGACAGCGATGAAAAACTGTTTTTT
TRBJ1-6	TRBD1	TRBV5-1	CASSLEWTGPRPLHF	TGCGCCAGCAGCTTGGAGTGGACAGGGCCCAGGCCCCTCCACTTT
TRBJ2-7	TRBD2	TRBV6-1	CASSDRLAGGSYEQYF	TGTGCCAGCAGTGACCGACTAGCGGGAGGCTCCTACGAGCAGTACTTC
TRBJ1-2	TRBD1	TRBV7-2	CASSWESGQGNGYTF	TGTGCCAGCAGCTGGGAGAGTGGACAGGGGAATGGCTACACCTTC
TRBJ1-4	TRBD1	TRBV7-7	CASSPGTGVNEKLFF	TGTGCTAGCAGCCCCGGGACAGGGGTGAATGAAAAACTGTTTTTT
TRBJ1-1	-	TRBV18	CASSPKQGNTEAFF	TGTGCCAGCTCGCCAAAACAGGGAAACACTGAAGCTTTCTTT
TRBJ1-5	TRBD1	TRBV15	CATSKAGTANQPQHF	TGTGCCACCAGCAAAGCCGGGACAGCAAATCAGCCCCAGCATTTT
TRBJ2-1	TRBD1	TRBV5-4	CASSQTGATYNEQFF	TGTGCCAGCAGCCAAACAGGGGCCACCTACAATGAGCAGTTCTTC
TRBJ2-2	-	TRBV15	CATSRDRHTDTGELFF	TGTGCCACCAGCCGAGACAGGCACACGGACACCGGGGAGCTGTTTTTT
TRBJ2-3	-	TRBV4-3	CASSQDLSTDTQYF	TGCGCCAGCAGCCAAGATCTCAGCACAGATACGCAGTATTTT
TRBJ2-7	-	TRBV15	CATSRDRSYEQYF	TGTGCCACCAGCAGGGACAGAAGCTACGAGCAGTACTTC
TRBJ2-7	TRBD1	TRBV7-9	CASSPRQGTLNEQYF	TGTGCCAGCAGCCCGAGACAGGGGACTTTGAACGAGCAGTACTTC
TRBJ2-7	-	TRBV5-6	CASSLRGSDPAYEQYF	TGTGCCAGCAGCTTGAGGGGGTCGGACCCAGCCTACGAGCAGTACTTC